A single sample is the source of the 3 T cell receptor beta chains below, sequenced in a study of beta chain features in type 1 diabetes. Study findings and constraints: There was a moderate but significant shortening of TCRB CDR3s in all four CD4+ subsets of Type 1 diabetes patients.

Reverse transcribing all isolated RNA meant expressed TCRB transcripts were sequenced. Measured with immunoSEQ multiplex PCR; TCRdb has only the in-frame clones, and not every one. The sample has around 130,000 clones; about a sixth are singletons. Their target antigens are unknown. The source material was central memory CD4+ T cells from blood. The receptor source for this set is a man aged 25-45 years with type 1 diabetes.

This clone was counted only a few times. The chain links TRBV18 to TRBJ1-1; 12 bases align to TRBD1. Per germline, CDR1 KGHSH and CDR2 LQKENI. The CDR3 contains 17 residues. Unmatched junction bases numbered 12, after V lost 3 bases and J lost 7 bases. CDR3 protein: CASSPPGTGGSAGEAFF. CDR3 sequence (DNA): TGTGCCAGCTCACCTCCCGGGACAGGGGGCAGTGCTGGTGAAGCTTTCTTT.

The chain employs TRBV5-4 and TRBJ2-3; D is perhaps TRBD1 (5 bases). Trimming shortened V by 2 bases and J by 1 base, and 8 bases separated the two germline ends. CDR3 length: 14 residues. From germline, CDR1 is SGHNT and CDR2 YYREEE (reference sequence). CDR3 in amino acids: CASSFDSGTDTQYF. The CDR3 DNA sequence: TGTGCCAGCAGCTTCGACAGCGGCACAGATACGCAGTATTTT.

This clone was detected only a few times. The chain links TRBV30 to TRBJ1-2; unclear D gene. The CDR3 loop spans 17 amino acids. CDR1 GTSNPN and CDR2 SVGIG come from the germline V gene (reference sequence). Trimming took 2 bases from V and 4 from J, leaving 23 bases between them. DNA for the CDR3: TGTGCCTGGAGTTCTCAGCAGGTGGGAGGGAGATCCTATGGCTACACCTTC. Protein: CAWSSQQVGGRSYGYTF.